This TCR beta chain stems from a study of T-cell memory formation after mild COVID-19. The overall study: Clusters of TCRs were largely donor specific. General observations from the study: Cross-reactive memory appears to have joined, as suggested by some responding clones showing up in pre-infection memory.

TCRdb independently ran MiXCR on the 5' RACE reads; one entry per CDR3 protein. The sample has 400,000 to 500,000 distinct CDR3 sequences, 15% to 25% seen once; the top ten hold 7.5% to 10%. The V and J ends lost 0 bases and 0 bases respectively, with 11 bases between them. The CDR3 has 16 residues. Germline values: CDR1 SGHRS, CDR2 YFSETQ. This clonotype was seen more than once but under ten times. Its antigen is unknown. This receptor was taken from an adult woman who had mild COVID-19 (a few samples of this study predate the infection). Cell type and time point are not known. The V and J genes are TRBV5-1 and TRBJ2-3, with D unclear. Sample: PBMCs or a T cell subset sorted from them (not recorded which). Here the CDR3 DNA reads TGCGCCAGCAGCTTGGCCAGAGGTCCCAGCACAGATACGCAGTATTTT. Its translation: CASSLARGPSTDTQYF. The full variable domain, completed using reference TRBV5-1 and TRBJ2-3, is KAGVTQTPRYLIKTRGQQVTLSCSPISGHRSVSWYQQTPGQGLQFLFEYFSETQRNKGNFPGRFSGRQFSNSRSEMNVSTLELGDSALYLCASSLARGPSTDTQYFGPGTRLTVL.